Presented here are 21 T cell receptor beta chains from one specimen sequenced in a study of identical twins. TCRdb recomputed calls from the 5' RACE reads with MiXCR, one row per CDR3 protein. Among about 200,000 distinct CDR3 sequences, over 5% were seen once, and the ten largest hold more than 12%. The sample also formed part of further work on T cells expressing NK-cell markers.

Sequencing was carried out using CD8+ T cells sorted from blood. The receptor source for this set is a woman younger than 30 in good health.

This chain connects TRBV5-6 to TRBJ2-1; D is possibly TRBD1 or TRBD2 (5 bases each). The CDR3 has 12 amino acids. Germline-derived CDR1 and CDR2 are SGHDT and YYEEEE. V was cut by 2 bases and J by 9 bases, with 9 bases left in between. CDR3: CASSFYGAEQFF. The CDR3 region has the DNA TGTGCCAGCAGCTTTTACGGGGCTGAGCAGTTCTTC.

This clonotype appeared many times. The rearrangement uses TRBV6-5 and TRBJ2-7; TRBD1 aligns across 7 bases. Germline V lookup: CDR1 MNHEY, CDR2 SVGAGI. After removal of 2 bases from V and 2 bases from J, the junction contained 3 bases not matched to a gene. The CDR3 consists of 14 residues. The CDR3 sequence: CASSYTGTAYEQYF. For the CDR3, the DNA is TGTGCCAGCAGTTACACCGGGACAGCCTACGAGCAGTACTTC.

J is TRBJ2-2 and V is TRBV29-1; D remains ambiguous. CDR1 and CDR2 from the germline V gene are SQVTM and ANQGSEA. This CDR3 spans 12 amino acids. The V gene lost 2 bases and the J gene lost 5 bases, with 6 bases spanning the gap. CDR3 protein: CSVERWTGELFF. CDR3 sequence (DNA): TGCAGCGTTGAACGGTGGACCGGGGAGCTGTTTTTT.

This clonotype was observed a few times. The junction differs from germline at one of its ends, possibly a read error. This chain links TRBV11-2 with TRBJ2-7; 7 nucleotides line up with TRBD1. The germline V gene encodes CDR1 SGHAT and CDR2 FQNNGV. The CDR3 contains 15 residues. As DNA, the CDR3 is TGTGCCAGCAGATATTGGGGACAGACCTCCGACGAGCAGTACTTC. Protein sequence: CASRYWGQTSDEQYF.

This clonotype was seen repeatedly, ten times or more. The J gene is TRBJ2-1, the V gene TRBV12-3 or TRBV12-4; 10 bases are shared with TRBD2. The CDR3 spans 15 residues. V gave up 5 bases and J gave up 4 bases; unmatched junction bases: 5. The CDR3 protein is CASSLLAGTYNEQFF. As DNA, the CDR3 is TGTGCCAGCAGTCTACTAGCGGGGACTTACAATGAGCAGTTCTTC.

This clonotype was detected many times. The chain joins TRBV7-9 to TRBJ1-1; TRBD1 matches 9 bases. The junction had 5 bases not matched to a gene; V was cut back by 1 base and J by 5 bases. Germline values: CDR1 SEHNR, CDR2 FQNEAQ (reference sequence). The CDR3 sequence is 15 residues long. The CDR3 loop is CASSLVQGAETEAFF. As DNA, the CDR3 is TGTGCCAGCAGCTTAGTACAGGGGGCTGAGACTGAAGCTTTCTTT. Filled out from reference TRBV7-9 and TRBJ1-1, the complete variable domain reads DTGVSQNPRHKITKRGQNVTFRCDPISEHNRLYWYRQTLGQGPEFLTYFQNEAQLEKSRLLSDRFSAERPKGSFSTLEIQRTEQGDSAMYLCASSLVQGAETEAFFGQGTRLTVV.

This clonotype was found a few times. This chain connects TRBV12-3 or TRBV12-4 to TRBJ2-5, with D perhaps TRBD2 (7 bases). The CDR3 contains 14 residues. Trimming left V 4 bases short and J 5 bases short, with 14 bases between. This chain's CDR3 is CASSWGGPGETQYF. The CDR3 nucleotides read TGTGCCAGCAGTTGGGGGGGCCCAGGGGAGACCCAGTACTTC.

This clonotype has a count of ten or more. The chain recombines TRBV12-3 or TRBV12-4 with TRBJ2-3; D not certain. The V and J ends lost 6 bases and 4 bases respectively, with 17 bases between them. The CDR3 runs 15 residues. The CDR3 DNA reads TGTGCCAGCAGACCAGAAAACAGCATATCAGATACGCAGTATTTT. It is translated as CASRPENSISDTQYF.

This clonotype came up many times. This sequence joins TRBV7-8 and TRBJ2-1; D is perhaps TRBD1 (5 bases). The CDR3 spans 18 residues. The germline V gene encodes CDR1 SGHVS and CDR2 FQNEAQ. Trimming took off 7 bases at V and 0 bases at J, with 22 bases between the two ends. As DNA, the CDR3 is TGTGCCAGCATCCAACAGCCAGGGCGGAGTAGCTCCTACAATGAGCAGTTCTTC. It encodes CASIQQPGRSSSYNEQFF.

This clonotype has only a few counts. The V gene is TRBV29-1, the J gene TRBJ2-7; 10 bases line up with TRBD1. Germline assignment: CDR1 SQVTM and CDR2 ANQGSEA. J gave up 5 bases and V 4 bases, and 11 bases lay outside the gene matches. This CDR3 contains 15 residues. The CDR3 region has the DNA TGCAGCGTTGTGGACCGGGACAGGGGTTCCGACGAGCAGTACTTC. Translation gives CSVVDRDRGSDEQYF.

Many counts were recorded for this clonotype. V gene TRBV29-1 combines with J gene TRBJ2-7, with D possibly TRBD2 on 6 matching bases. This CDR3 contains 14 residues. The germline V gene has CDR1 SQVTM and CDR2 ANQGSEA. V lost 0 bases, J lost 9 bases, and 18 bases lay in between. The CDR3 nucleotides read TGCAGCGTTGAAGAAGGGCGGGAAATCGCTGGGCAGTACTTC. Protein: CSVEEGREIAGQYF.

This clonotype showed up just a few times. The J gene is TRBJ2-2, the V gene TRBV9; D gene ambiguous. V lost 3 bases and J lost 5, with 20 bases in between. Germline V lookup: CDR1 SGDLS, CDR2 YYNGEE. The CDR3 totals 17 residues. The CDR3 protein is CASSAFEGSRETGELFF. CDR3 bases: TGTGCCAGCAGCGCGTTCGAAGGAAGCCGCGAAACCGGGGAGCTGTTTTTT.

This clonotype was recorded many times. DNA for the CDR3: TGCAGTGCTAGTGAGGCAGGAATTGACACCGGGGAGCTGTTTTTT. Translating gives CSASEAGIDTGELFF. The chain carries TRBV20-1 and TRBJ2-2; D ambiguous. There are 15 residues in the CDR3. Germline V gives CDR1 DFQATT, CDR2 SNEGSKA (reference sequence). V lost 3 bases and J 3 bases, leaving 14 bases between the germline ends.

This clonotype was counted a few times. The chain combines TRBV10-3 with TRBJ2-7; no reliable D call. The V and J ends lost 2 bases and 6 bases respectively, with 8 bases between them. The CDR3 length is 12 residues. Germline CDR1 is ENHRY and CDR2 is SYGVKD. The CDR3 coding sequence is TGTGCCATCAGTGAGACGGGTTTCGAGCAGTACTTC. This codes for CAISETGFEQYF.

This clonotype has a count of ten or more. The chain uses TRBV4-3 and TRBJ2-2; D uncertain. The CDR3 has 14 amino acids. V lost 1 base and J 6 bases, leaving 9 bases between the germline ends. Per the germline V gene, CDR1 is LGHNA and CDR2 is YSLEER. CDR3 DNA sequence: TGCGCCAGCAGCCAAGGCCAGCGTTCCGGGGAGCTGTTTTTT. Translating gives CASSQGQRSGELFF.

This clonotype was seen many times. The chain carries TRBV10-2 and TRBJ2-5; possible D gene TRBD2, 6 bases. The CDR3 consists of 13 residues. V was pared by 5 bases and J by 5 bases, with 12 bases between. The germline gives CDR1 WSHSY, CDR2 SAAADI. As DNA, the CDR3 is TGCGCCAGCAGTAGCGGGTCGTGGGAGACCCAGTACTTC. As protein: CASSSGSWETQYF.

This clonotype was seen ten or more times. The chain carries TRBV5-1 and TRBJ2-1; D is possibly TRBD2 (6 bases). Germline CDR1 is SGHRS and CDR2 is YFSETQ. V gave up 3 bases and J gave up 4 bases, with 14 bases separating them. The CDR3 runs 15 residues. CDR3 in DNA: TGCGCCAGCAGCTGGACCTTGGGGGGATACAATGAGCAGTTCTTC. Amino acids: CASSWTLGGYNEQFF.

The chain recombines TRBV7-9 with TRBJ2-1, with 8 bases fitting TRBD2. Germline values: CDR1 SEHNR, CDR2 FQNEAQ (reference sequence). V gave up 2 bases and J gave up 8 bases; unmatched junction bases: 8. The CDR3 consists of 15 residues. CDR3 loop: CASSLQGLGLDEQFF. The CDR3 DNA follows: TGTGCCAGCAGCTTACAGGGACTAGGGCTCGATGAGCAGTTCTTC.

This clonotype was found many times. The V gene is TRBV5-1, the J gene TRBJ1-1; the D is unclear. This CDR3 contains 13 residues. From germline, CDR1 is SGHRS and CDR2 YFSETQ. Trimming stripped 4 bases from V and 1 base from J, with 8 bases between. The CDR3 protein is CASSIDENTEAFF. CDR3 DNA sequence: TGCGCCAGCAGCATAGACGAGAACACTGAAGCTTTCTTT.

This clonotype occurred many times. The rearrangement links TRBV10-1 to TRBJ2-3; 9 bases map to TRBD2. J lost 3 bases, V lost 3 bases, and 7 bases had no gene match. This CDR3 has 16 amino acids. In germline, CDR1 is WNHNN, CDR2 SYGVQD (reference sequence). CDR3 nucleotides: TGCGCCAGCAGTGATGCGGGGGGGACGGGGACAGATACGCAGTATTTT. This translates into CASSDAGGTGTDTQYF.

This clonotype has more than one count but fewer than ten. The chain combines TRBV4-2 with TRBJ1-1; the D is unclear. CDR3 length: 11 residues. Germline CDR1 LGHNA, CDR2 YNFKEQ. V lost 1 base and J lost 7, with 4 bases in between. This CDR3 is CASSQGIEAFF. The CDR3 coding sequence is TGTGCCAGCAGCCAAGGTATTGAAGCTTTCTTT.